The 13 T cell receptor beta chains presented below share a single source sample, sequenced in a study of cytomegalovirus exposure and HLA in healthy donors. The PCR used 60 Vbeta and 13 Jbeta primers. Libraries were prepared by immunoSEQ multiplex PCR; TCRdb keeps only in-frame clonotypes and omits some of them. The profile covers about 160,000 clones, with about three quarters appearing a single time and approximately 2% taken by the ten largest. Sequencing was performed on PBMCs. All receptors come from a female donor in good health and CMV-seronegative.

The chain links TRBV2 to TRBJ1-2; D is unresolved. Trimming cost V 2 bases and J 4 bases, with 8 bases left between them. Germline CDR1 is SNHLY and CDR2 is FYNNEI. This CDR3 is 13 amino acids long. The CDR3 DNA sequence: TGTGCCAGCAGTGAACGAGGATCCTATGGCTACACCTTC. This sequence encodes CASSERGSYGYTF.

This clone was observed a single time. The gene calls are TRBV20-1 and TRBJ2-1; D may be TRBD2 (5 bases). Trimming took off 3 bases at V and 12 bases at J, with 12 bases between the two ends. The CDR3 sequence is 11 residues long. CDR1 and CDR2 from the germline V gene are DFQATT and SNEGSKA (reference sequence). CDR3 amino acids: CSASLGKGQFF. CDR3 in DNA: TGCAGTGCTAGTCTCGGGAAGGGGCAGTTCTTC.

The chain has TRBV7-9 and TRBJ1-5, with D hard to call. The length of the CDR3 is 13 residues. Between the trimmed V and J ends, which lost 1 base and 7 bases, there was a span of 8 bases. Germline CDR1 and CDR2: SEHNR and FQNEAQ (reference sequence). The CDR3 loop is CASSLGTGQPQHF. The DNA for the CDR3 is TGTGCCAGCAGCTTAGGGACTGGGCAGCCCCAGCATTTT.

The chain recombines TRBV5-1 with TRBJ1-3; 7 nucleotides agree with TRBD1. CDR1 is SGHRS and CDR2 is YFSETQ in the germline V gene. J was trimmed by 4 bases and V by 3 bases; bases with no gene match: 1. The CDR3 has 13 amino acids. In nucleotides, the CDR3 is TGCGCCAGCAGCTCGGACAGGGGAAACACCATATATTTT. Amino acids: CASSSDRGNTIYF.

V is TRBV9 and J is TRBJ2-3; a possible D gene is TRBD2 (6 bases). Germline CDR1 SGDLS, CDR2 YYNGEE. The CDR3 spans 15 residues. Trimming took 2 bases from V and 1 from J, leaving 11 bases between them. The CDR3 nucleotides read TGTGCCAGCAGCGTGGAGGGGATGGGCACAGATACGCAGTATTTT. Translation gives CASSVEGMGTDTQYF.

This chain joins TRBV5-1 and TRBJ1-2; maybe TRBD1 (5 bases). V was cut by 3 bases and J by 7 bases, with 13 bases left in between. This CDR3 contains 13 residues. Germline V gene sequence: CDR1 SGHRS, CDR2 YFSETQ. CDR3 DNA sequence: TGCGCCAGCAGCTCCGACAGCACGACTGGCTACACCTTC. It encodes CASSSDSTTGYTF.

CDR3 nucleotides: TGTGCCAGCAGCGCAAACCCGGGACAGGGGGCTAGTGCCCAGCATTTT. Its protein product is CASSANPGQGASAQHF. The chain is built from TRBV7-9 and TRBJ1-5; 12 positions agree with TRBD1. The CDR3 length is 16 residues. Looked up from germline, CDR1 is SEHNR and CDR2 is FQNEAQ (reference sequence). V was clipped by 5 bases and J by 11 bases; unmatched bases: 13.

This clone was detected once. The chain employs TRBV30 and TRBJ1-6; TRBD1 aligns across 8 bases. In germline, CDR1 is GTSNPN, CDR2 SVGIG (reference sequence). V was pared by 3 bases and J by 14 bases, with 6 bases of the junction left unmatched. This CDR3 is 12 amino acids long. CDR3 in amino acids: CAWRTGEWALHF. The CDR3 DNA sequence: TGTGCCTGGAGGACAGGGGAGTGGGCCCTCCACTTT.

The chain joins TRBV5-5 to TRBJ2-5; 11 bases match TRBD1. Trimming took 3 bases from V and 0 from J; bases not matched to a gene: 4. Germline CDR1 and CDR2: SGHKS and YYEKEE (reference sequence). The CDR3 is made up of 16 amino acids. Here the CDR3 reads CASSSGQGAHQETQYF. The CDR3, as DNA: TGTGCCAGCAGCTCCGGACAGGGGGCGCACCAAGAGACCCAGTACTTC.

The rearrangement joins TRBV15 to TRBJ2-7, with 10 bases lining up with TRBD1. Per the germline V gene, CDR1 is LNHNV and CDR2 is YYDKDF (reference sequence). With 5 bases clipped from V and 0 bases from J, the junction kept 4 bases outside the gene matches. The CDR3 totals 15 residues. CDR3 sequence (DNA): TGTGCCACCAGCCTCGGGGACAGGGGCTCCTACGAGCAGTACTTC. The encoded protein is CATSLGDRGSYEQYF.

This clone has only one observation. V gene TRBV30 combines with J gene TRBJ2-1; the D is unclear. From germline, CDR1 is GTSNPN and CDR2 SVGIG (reference sequence). This CDR3 is built from 14 residues. V was cut by 0 bases and J by 4 bases, with 10 bases left in between. Written as DNA, the CDR3 is TGTGCCTGGAGTGTACCCAGCGAATACAATGAGCAGTTCTTC. It yields the protein CAWSVPSEYNEQFF.

This clone was detected only once. The chain employs TRBV19 and TRBJ1-2; 9 positions agree with TRBD1. Germline V CDR1 and CDR2: LNHDA, SQIVND (reference sequence). V lost 3 bases to trimming and J lost 8 bases; unmatched junction nucleotides: 4. CDR3 length: 13 residues. Here the CDR3 DNA reads TGTGCCAGTAGTATTCAGGACAGGGGAGGCTACACCTTC. This gives the protein CASSIQDRGGYTF. The full variable domain, in which reference TRBV19 and TRBJ1-2 provide the parts outside the CDR3, is DGGITQSPKYLFRKEGQNVTLSCEQNLNHDAMYWYRQDPGQGLRLIYYSQIVNDFQKGDIAEGYSVSREKKESFPLTVTSAQKNPTAFYLCASSIQDRGGYTFGSGTRLTVV.

This clone occurred a few times. The chain has TRBV5-1 and TRBJ2-1; 11 bases agree with TRBD2. CDR1 is SGHRS, CDR2 YFSETQ, per germline. The CDR3 has 17 residues. Trimming at V came to 0 bases and at J to 4 bases, leaving 6 bases not matched to a gene. CDR3 coding DNA: TGCGCCAGCAGCTTGGATGCTAGCGGGGGGCGGTACAATGAGCAGTTCTTC. It yields the protein CASSLDASGGRYNEQFF.